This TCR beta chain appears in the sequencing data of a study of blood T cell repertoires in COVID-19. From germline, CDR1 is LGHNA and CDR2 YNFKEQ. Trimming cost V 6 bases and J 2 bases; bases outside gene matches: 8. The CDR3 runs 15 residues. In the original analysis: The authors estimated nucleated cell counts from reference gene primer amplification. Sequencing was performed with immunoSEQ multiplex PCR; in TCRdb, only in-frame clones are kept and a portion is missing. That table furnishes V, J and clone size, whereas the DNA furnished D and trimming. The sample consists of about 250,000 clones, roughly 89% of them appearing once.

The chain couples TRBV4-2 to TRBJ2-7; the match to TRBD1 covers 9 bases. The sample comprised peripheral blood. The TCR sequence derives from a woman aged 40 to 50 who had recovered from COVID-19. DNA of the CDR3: TGTGCCAGCAGACTTGGACAGGGGCAGGCCTACGAGCAGTACTTC. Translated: CASRLGQGQAYEQYF.